Listed here is a single T cell receptor (beta chain). What it binds is unknown. The source of the sample is a study of cytomegalovirus exposure and HLA in healthy donors. Findings of the study overall: For most subjects, TCR beta sequences were reported to predict HLA-A and HLA-B alleles with accuracy.

The length of the CDR3 is 11 residues. Trimming stripped 5 bases from V and 7 bases from J, with 7 bases between. Germline V gene data show CDR1 as SGDLS and CDR2 as YYNGEE. A multiplex PCR was run with 60 Vbeta primers and 13 Jbeta primers. Assay used: immunoSEQ multiplex PCR; TCRdb lists only in-frame clones, some missing. Of 170,000 or so clones in the sample, about four fifths were seen once. V and J are TRBV9 and TRBJ2-1, with D unresolved. The clonotype comes from a girl between 5 and 17 years old in good health and CMV-seropositive. Sequenced: PBMCs. In DNA form, the CDR3 reads TGTGCCAGCAGGACTGGGAATGAGCAGTTCTTC. Translation: CASRTGNEQFF.